This T cell receptor (beta chain) came from a study of blood T cells in healthy people across ages. Whole-study findings and limits: One million T cells yielded diversity estimates that were considered underestimates.

About this clonotype itself: What it recognizes is unknown.

The CDR3 has 15 amino acids. Trimming left V 6 bases short and J 1 base short, with 15 bases between. Donors each provided roughly 11 milliliters of peripheral blood. Per sample, no less than 5.5 micrograms of total RNA were extracted. Combining a sample-barcoded 5' primer with a J-beta primer mix, a second PCR ran for 7 to 11 cycles. Every sample gave at least 3 million paired-end reads containing CDR3. MiXCR, applied by TCRdb to the 5' RACE reads, yields one record per CDR3 protein. The sample consists of about 1 million distinct CDR3 sequences, less than 50% of them appearing once. Sequences were obtained from blood. This chain links TRBV12-3 or TRBV12-4 with TRBJ1-2; no definite D call. This TCR derives from an older woman in good health. CDR3 region: CASSQISVINYGYTF. The CDR3 DNA follows: TGTGCCAGCAGCCAAATTTCAGTTATTAACTATGGCTACACCTTC.